A single sample is the source of the 25 T cell receptor beta chains below, sequenced in a study of T cells in Graves' hyperthyroidism and ophthalmopathy. Amplified TCR beta CDR3 regions came from RNA transcripts. When the TCR CDR3 underwent first-round RT-PCR, the HTBI primer set was used. MiXCR was run by TCRdb on the multiplex PCR reads, yielding one entry per CDR3 protein. The top ten clones hold around 4.1% of a sample with approximately 610,000 distinct CDR3 sequences, about 15% of them seen once. Sequencing input: blood. The receptors shown here come from a woman between 40 and 55 years old with Graves' ophthalmopathy.

The V and J genes are TRBV28 and TRBJ2-4; D is uncertain. Germline CDR1 MDHEN, CDR2 SYDVKM. CDR3 size: 16 residues. Deletions cut 4 bases from V and 4 bases from J, with 17 bases between. The CDR3 DNA sequence: TGTGCCAGCAGTTCTGCTGGCGTGGATACTAAAAACATTCAGTACTTC. This gives the protein CASSSAGVDTKNIQYF. The full variable domain, with the rest looked up from reference TRBV28 and TRBJ2-4, is DVKVTQSSRYLVKRTGEKVFLECVQDMDHENMFWYRQDPGLGLRLIYFSYDVKMKEKGDIPEGYSVSREKKERFSLILESASTNQTSMYLCASSSAGVDTKNIQYFGAGTRLSVL.

Ten or more counts support this clonotype. This sequence joins TRBV28 and TRBJ1-1, with 8 bases lining up with TRBD1. The ends lost 5 bases at V and 3 bases at J; junction bases unmatched: 14. Germline V lookup: CDR1 MDHEN, CDR2 SYDVKM. The CDR3 has 17 residues. This CDR3 reads CASSLDTGGWRDTEAFF. CDR3 bases: TGTGCCAGCAGTCTGGACACAGGGGGTTGGCGGGACACTGAAGCTTTCTTT.

This clonotype came up many times. The CDR3 protein is CSARSGLLQPQHF. The CDR3 nucleotides read TGCAGTGCTAGAAGCGGGTTGCTTCAGCCCCAGCATTTT. J is TRBJ1-5 and V is TRBV20-1; no clear D gene. Germline V gene sequence: CDR1 DFQATT, CDR2 SNEGSKA (reference sequence). This CDR3 is 13 amino acids long. Between the trimmed V and J ends, which lost 2 bases and 6 bases, there was a span of 11 bases.

This clonotype showed up many times. The chain joins TRBV20-1 to TRBJ2-7; D ambiguous. Germline values: CDR1 DFQATT, CDR2 SNEGSKA (reference sequence). V was shortened by 3 bases and J by 0 bases, with 12 bases between the two germline ends. The CDR3 is 14 residues long. The CDR3 reads CSASLPPHSYEQYF. The CDR3 coding sequence is TGCAGTGCTAGTCTTCCGCCACACTCCTACGAGCAGTACTTC.

This clonotype was detected many times. J is TRBJ2-3 and V is TRBV20-1, with 7 bases that match TRBD2. The CDR3 spans 13 residues. Germline V gene data show CDR1 as DFQATT and CDR2 as SNEGSKA (reference sequence). J was trimmed by 5 bases and V by 6 bases; bases with no gene match: 8. This CDR3 is CSALRTGGDTQYF. As DNA, the CDR3 is TGCAGTGCCCTTCGGACGGGGGGAGATACGCAGTATTTT.

This clonotype was counted ten times or more. V gene TRBV11-1 combines with J gene TRBJ2-7; the match to TRBD2 covers 9 bases. Germline values: CDR1 SGHAT, CDR2 FQDESV (reference sequence). J lost 7 bases, V lost 5 bases, and 18 bases had no gene match. The CDR3 runs to 17 residues. The CDR3 region is CASSAGDLAGGPIEQYF. The CDR3 coding sequence is TGTGCCAGCAGCGCAGGGGACCTGGCGGGAGGGCCGATAGAGCAGTACTTC.

J is TRBJ2-7 and V is TRBV19; D remains ambiguous. There are 14 residues in the CDR3. The V gene's germline CDR1 is LNHDA and CDR2 SQIVND (reference sequence). V lost 3 bases and J 2 bases, leaving 11 bases between the germline ends. In DNA form, the CDR3 reads TGTGCCAGTAGTATTGGCCAGCCACCCTACGAGCAGTACTTC. It is translated as CASSIGQPPYEQYF.

This clonotype occurred many times. This chain links TRBV28 with TRBJ2-7; 8 nucleotides agree with TRBD2. This CDR3 has 15 amino acids. V shed 3 bases, J shed 2 bases, and the junction held 6 bases outside the gene matches. Germline CDR1 is MDHEN and CDR2 is SYDVKM. CDR3 sequence: CASSFRGRPAYEQYF. CDR3 DNA sequence: TGTGCCAGCAGTTTTCGCGGGAGGCCGGCCTACGAGCAGTACTTC.

This chain links TRBV3-1 with TRBJ2-7; 10 bases are a match to TRBD1. Trimming at V came to 4 bases and at J to 3 bases, leaving 6 bases not matched to a gene. Germline lookup yields CDR1 LGHDT and CDR2 YNNKEL (reference sequence). The CDR3 totals 15 residues. CDR3 protein: CASSRPGDRGYEQYF. For the CDR3, the DNA is TGTGCCAGCAGCCGCCCCGGGGACAGGGGCTACGAGCAGTACTTC.

This clonotype was recorded many times. This sequence joins TRBV20-1 and TRBJ2-2; D is unclear. From germline, CDR1 is DFQATT and CDR2 SNEGSKA (reference sequence). The germline V and J ends were trimmed by 0 bases and 0 bases, with 8 bases remaining between them. The CDR3 loop spans 15 amino acids. The CDR3 DNA follows: TGCAGTGCTAGAGATCCAAGGGCGAACACCGGGGAGCTGTTTTTT. It encodes CSARDPRANTGELFF.

The V gene is TRBV11-2, the J gene TRBJ1-2; 7 bases are a match to TRBD1. J lost 8 bases, V lost 6 bases, and 18 bases had no gene match. Germline CDR1 and CDR2: SGHAT and FQNNGV. The CDR3 has 16 amino acids. As DNA, the CDR3 is TGTGCCAGCAGTCCACCGCTCCGGGACAGCTATGGGGGCTACACCTTC. Translated: CASSPPLRDSYGGYTF.

This clonotype was found many times. The V gene is TRBV3-1, the J gene TRBJ2-7; 9 bases match TRBD2. In germline, CDR1 is LGHDT, CDR2 YNNKEL (reference sequence). This CDR3 is built from 17 residues. The ends lost 0 bases at V and 13 bases at J; junction bases unmatched: 19. DNA for the CDR3: TGTGCCAGCAGCCAAGATAGGGCGACGGTAAGCGGGAGGCCCGGATACTTC. Its translation: CASSQDRATVSGRPGYF.

This clonotype has more than one count but fewer than ten. The V and J genes are TRBV6-1 and TRBJ2-1; D is perhaps TRBD1 (5 bases). Germline V CDR1 and CDR2: MNHNS, SASEGT. The V and J ends lost 0 bases and 3 bases respectively, with 12 bases between them. The CDR3 loop spans 16 amino acids. The CDR3: CASSEAPQGYYNEQFF. The DNA for the CDR3 is TGTGCCAGCAGTGAAGCGCCTCAGGGCTACTACAATGAGCAGTTCTTC.

J is TRBJ2-5 and V is TRBV5-1; 7 bases match TRBD1. In germline, CDR1 is SGHRS, CDR2 YFSETQ. The CDR3 totals 14 residues. The V gene end was trimmed by 3 bases and the J gene end by 7 bases; junction bases not matched to a gene: 9. The CDR3 protein is CASSSGTEKGTQYF. The CDR3 DNA sequence: TGCGCCAGCAGCTCCGGGACAGAAAAAGGGACCCAGTACTTC. The entire variable domain, with the rest obtained from reference TRBV5-1 and TRBJ2-5, is as follows: KAGVTQTPRYLIKTRGQQVTLSCSPISGHRSVSWYQQTPGQGLQFLFEYFSETQRNKGNFPGRFSGRQFSNSRSEMNVSTLELGDSALYLCASSSGTEKGTQYFGPGTRLLVL.

This clonotype was seen at least ten times. This rearrangement joins TRBV12-3 or TRBV12-4 to TRBJ1-1; possibly TRBD1 for D (6 bases). The CDR3 covers 14 residues. Trimming left V 6 bases short and J 5 bases short, with 16 bases between. CDR3 sequence: CASSEGGARTEAFF. Here the CDR3 DNA reads TGTGCCAGCAGCGAGGGGGGGGCGAGGACTGAAGCTTTCTTT.

At least ten counts were recorded for this clonotype. The V and J genes are TRBV4-1 and TRBJ2-7, with 12 bases fitting TRBD2. The CDR3 contains 16 residues. CDR1 and CDR2 (germline): MGHRA, YSYEKL. V lost 5 bases and J lost 5; bases outside the gene matches: 10. This CDR3 reads CASSDNPSGRAHEQYF. The CDR3 DNA reads as TGCGCCAGCAGCGATAATCCTAGCGGGAGGGCCCACGAGCAGTACTTC.

This clonotype showed up just a few times. The V and J genes are TRBV6-5 and TRBJ2-2; 8 bases agree with TRBD1. Unmatched junction bases numbered 6, after V lost 2 bases and J lost 7 bases. CDR3 length: 15 amino acids. Germline loops: CDR1 MNHEY, CDR2 SVGAGI. This CDR3 is CASSYPGQGVGELFF. The CDR3 coding sequence is TGTGCCAGCAGTTACCCCGGACAGGGCGTCGGGGAGCTGTTTTTT.

This clonotype was counted ten times or more. J is TRBJ1-1 and V is TRBV27; 8 bases fit TRBD1. The CDR3 extends over 14 amino acids. Germline CDR1 and CDR2: MNHEY and SMNVEV (reference sequence). Trimming removed 2 bases from V and 5 bases from J; junction bases left unmatched: 4. CDR3 amino acids: CASSLDRGGTEAFF. CDR3 DNA: TGTGCCAGCAGTTTAGACAGGGGAGGGACTGAAGCTTTCTTT.

The rearrangement joins TRBV9 to TRBJ1-3; D not resolved. The CDR3 has 15 residues. Germline lookup yields CDR1 SGDLS and CDR2 YYNGEE. V was shortened by 0 bases and J by 0 bases, with 7 bases between the two germline ends. In DNA form, the CDR3 reads TGTGCCAGCAGCGTAGCCCATGACTCTGGAAACACCATATATTTT. It is translated as CASSVAHDSGNTIYF. Based on the CDR3 plus reference TRBV9 and TRBJ1-3, the full variable domain is DSGVTQTPKHLITATGQRVTLRCSPRSGDLSVYWYQQSLDQGLQFLIQYYNGEERAKGNILERFSAQQFPDLHSELNLSSLELGDSALYFCASSVAHDSGNTIYFGEGSWLTVV.

In this sample, this clonotype turned up many times. The CDR3 sequence is CSALPGAVFTYEQYF. CDR3 bases: TGCAGTGCGCTGCCTGGGGCAGTGTTTACCTACGAGCAGTACTTC. This rearrangement joins TRBV20-1 to TRBJ2-7; maybe TRBD1 (5 bases). Per germline, CDR1 DFQATT and CDR2 SNEGSKA (reference sequence). V lost 6 bases, J lost 2 bases, and 20 bases lay in between. The CDR3 sequence is 15 residues long.

This chain connects TRBV7-3 to TRBJ2-2; 7 positions agree with TRBD2. The CDR3 runs 15 residues. CDR1 is SGHTA and CDR2 is FQGTGA in the germline V gene. The V and J ends lost 4 bases and 5 bases, in that order; junction bases with no gene match: 7. DNA for the CDR3: TGTGCCAGCAGCTCCAACGGGAGGCATACCGGGGAGCTGTTTTTT. As protein: CASSSNGRHTGELFF. The full variable domain, rest sourced from reference TRBV7-3 and TRBJ2-2, is GAGVSQTPSNKVTEKGKYVELRCDPISGHTALYWYRQSLGQGPEFLIYFQGTGAADDSGLPNDRFFAVRPEGSVSTLKIQRTERGDSAVYLCASSSNGRHTGELFFGEGSRLTVL.

There are many counts of this clonotype. The V and J genes are TRBV27 and TRBJ1-3, with D uncertain. Germline CDR1 reads MNHEY; CDR2 reads SMNVEV (reference sequence). Trimming removed 2 bases at V and 0 bases at J, with 8 bases between. The CDR3 spans 15 residues. The CDR3 DNA reads as TGTGCCAGCAGTTTAACTAACACCTCTGGAAACACCATATATTTT. Its translation is CASSLTNTSGNTIYF.

In its sample, this clonotype was seen many times. The V and J genes are TRBV15 and TRBJ2-5, with D possibly matching TRBD1 (6 bases). The length of the CDR3 is 14 residues. Trimming left V 7 bases short and J 4 bases short, with 16 bases between. Per germline, CDR1 LNHNV and CDR2 YYDKDF (reference sequence). DNA of the CDR3: TGTGCCACCAAAGCAGGGGTGAACTCAGAGACCCAGTACTTC. This gives the protein CATKAGVNSETQYF. Together with reference TRBV15 and TRBJ2-5, the CDR3 gives the full variable domain: DAMVIQNPRYQVTQFGKPVTLSCSQTLNHNVMYWYQQKSSQAPKLLFHYYDKDFNNEADTPDNFQSRRPNTSFCFLDIRSPGLGDTAMYLCATKAGVNSETQYFGPGTRLLVL.

This chain links TRBV18 with TRBJ2-7; 10 bases line up with TRBD1. This CDR3 contains 15 residues. The J segment lost 5 bases and the V segment lost 0 bases, leaving 4 bases of the junction unmatched. Germline CDR1 is KGHSH and CDR2 is LQKENI. CDR3 nucleotide sequence: TGTGCCAGCTCACCACCGGGACAGGGGAAGGACGAGCAGTACTTC. Translation gives CASSPPGQGKDEQYF.

This chain joins TRBV7-2 and TRBJ2-5, with D unclear. This CDR3 has 15 residues. Trimming left V 4 bases short and J 1 base short, with 13 bases between. In germline, CDR1 is SGHTA, CDR2 FQGNSA. DNA for the CDR3: TGTGCCAGCAGCTCCCTGGCGGTGGTCCAAGAGACCCAGTACTTC. This codes for CASSSLAVVQETQYF.